This T cell receptor beta chain was identified during a study of Ad26.COV2.S vaccination and SARS-CoV-2 variants. About the study: COV1001, an Ad26.COV2.S trial, supplied this vaccine-arm donor. Findings and caveats of the study: Participants given vaccine showed non-spike TCR breadth similar to that of placebo recipients.

Treatment of the sample: over 15 received Ad26.COV2.S at low or high dose, single or two shots; roughly five received placebo; per-sample allocation not given. Each sample was drawn 63 days after the first injection (of vaccine or placebo). The protocol was immunoSEQ multiplex PCR, while the TCRdb copy is restricted to in-frame clones and leaves out a portion. Of about 350,000 clones listed, 65% to 90% are singletons. This clone was counted between two and nine times. Its antigen is still unknown. V lost 5 bases and J 4 bases, leaving 9 bases between the germline ends. Germline V gives CDR1 SEHNR, CDR2 FQNEAQ (reference sequence). The CDR3 is 13 residues long.

The source is a person between 18 and 59 years old who received the Ad26.COV2.S COVID-19 vaccine or a placebo. This rearrangement joins TRBV7-9 to TRBJ1-5; D is possibly TRBD1 (5 bases). Sequenced here: peripheral blood, sampled in a trial of Ad26.COV2.S vaccine versus placebo. CDR3 nucleotide sequence: TGTGCCAGCAGCATAGACAGTAATCAGCCCCAGCATTTT. It codes for CASSIDSNQPQHF.